This T cell receptor beta chain was sequenced for a study of cytomegalovirus exposure and HLA in healthy donors. Study findings and constraints: It was reported that TCR beta sequences correctly inferred the HLA-A and HLA-B alleles for most subjects. High sensitivity and specificity were reportedly achieved when the classifier diagnosed cytomegalovirus status. The study recorded over 150 TCR beta chains that were cytomegalovirus-associated.

Comments on this clone: Antigen: not known.

Amplification used 60 Vbeta primers and 13 Jbeta primers. The repertoire was sequenced with immunoSEQ multiplex PCR; TCRdb's copy has only in-frame clones and lacks some. The sample contains about 140,000 clones, around 80% of which appear only once. The receptor comes from a man aged 45-65 years in good health and CMV-seronegative. The sample comprised PBMCs.

The CDR3 DNA sequence: TGTGCCAGCAGTGGGACAGGGATCGGTTCACCCCTCCACTTT. Residues: CASSGTGIGSPLHF. The genes are TRBV6-6 and TRBJ1-6, with 9 positions matching TRBD1. The CDR3 sequence is 14 residues long. From germline, CDR1 is MNHNY and CDR2 SVGAGI (reference sequence). The J segment lost 9 bases and the V segment lost 5 bases, leaving 5 bases of the junction unmatched.